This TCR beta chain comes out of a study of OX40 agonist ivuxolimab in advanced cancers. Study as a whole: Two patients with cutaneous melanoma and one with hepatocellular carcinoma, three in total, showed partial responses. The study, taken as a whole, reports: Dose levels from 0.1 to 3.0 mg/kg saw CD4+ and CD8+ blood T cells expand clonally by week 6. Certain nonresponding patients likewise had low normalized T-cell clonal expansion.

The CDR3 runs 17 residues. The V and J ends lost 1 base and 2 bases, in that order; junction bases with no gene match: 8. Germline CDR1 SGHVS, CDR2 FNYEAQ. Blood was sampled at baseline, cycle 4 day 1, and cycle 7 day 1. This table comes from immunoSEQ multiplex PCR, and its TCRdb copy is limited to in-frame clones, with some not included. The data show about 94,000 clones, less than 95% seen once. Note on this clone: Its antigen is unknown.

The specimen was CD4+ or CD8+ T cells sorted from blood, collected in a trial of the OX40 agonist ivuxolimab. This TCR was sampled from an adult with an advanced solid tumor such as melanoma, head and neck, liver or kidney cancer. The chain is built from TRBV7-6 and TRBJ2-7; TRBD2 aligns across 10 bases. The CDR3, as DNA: TGTGCCAGCAGCTTAGAAGCGACTAGCGGGCCGACCTACGAGCAGTACTTC. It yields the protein CASSLEATSGPTYEQYF. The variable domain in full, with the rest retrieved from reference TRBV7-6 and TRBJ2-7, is GAGVSQSPRYKVTKRGQDVALRCDPISGHVSLYWYRQALGQGPEFLTYFNYEAQQDKSGLPNDRFSAERPEGSISTLTIQRTEQRDSAMYRCASSLEATSGPTYEQYFGPGTRLTVT.